One and the same sample provided the 6 T cell receptor beta chains below, sequenced in a study of tumor-infiltrating lymphocytes in primary liver carcinoma. The template, about 550 ng total RNA, yielded TCR beta cDNA made with a constant-region primer. Libraries of TCR beta came from three nested multiplex PCR rounds with slightly modified ARM-PCR. TRBV1-TRBV30 forward and Cbeta reverse primers drove the first two roughly 9-cycle rounds. Each CDR3 protein gets one entry after TCRdb re-called the multiplex PCR reads with MiXCR. In the table there are about 54,000 distinct CDR3 sequences, 70% to 75% of which are singletons. From about 19-30 mg of unsorted bulk tissue, DNA and RNA were co-extracted together. The sample taken for sequencing was liver tumor tissue from sampling region 2. Stated subset: tumor region T2, inferior pole. The source of these receptors is a man in his forties or fifties with primary liver carcinoma and hepatitis B virus infection.

Comment on this clonotype: A much larger clone differs from this one at a single base, so this may be a read error. The CDR3 sequence is CASSSPRVGGSYNEQFF. Written as DNA, the CDR3 is TGTGCCAGCAGTTCCCCTAGAGTTGGAGGATCCTACAATGAGCAGTTCTTC. The J gene is TRBJ2-1, the V gene TRBV28, with a weak D call TRBD2 (5 bases). Germline CDR1 reads MDHEN; CDR2 reads SYDVKM. CDR3 length: 17 amino acids. With 4 bases removed from V and 1 base from J, the gap between germline ends came to 17 bases.

For this clonotype: A clone one base away is much larger, so this may be a read error. The chain links TRBV6-4 to TRBJ2-3, with TRBD1 as a possible D gene (6 bases). The CDR3 has 16 residues. Germline-derived CDR1 and CDR2 are MRHNA and SNTAGT. The CDR3 nucleotides are TGTGCCAGCAGTGACAGGGGGTCGGATAGCACAGTTACGCAGTATTTT. Its translation: CASSDRGSDSTVTQYF.

As regards this clonotype: A single base separates this from a much larger clone, so it may be a read error. This rearrangement joins TRBV7-9 to TRBJ1-4; D is unclear. From germline, CDR1 is SEHNR and CDR2 FQNEAQ (reference sequence). The germline V and J ends were trimmed by 9 bases and 5 bases, with 16 bases remaining between them. This CDR3 has 14 amino acids. Here the CDR3 reads CARNNKGTNEKLFF. The CDR3 nucleotides read TGTGCCAGGAATAACAAGGGAACCAATGAAAAACTGTTTTTT.

Notes on this clonotype: An end of the junction does not agree with germline; a read error may underlie this. The chain is built from TRBV12-3 or TRBV12-4 and TRBJ2-7; a weak D match, TRBD2 (5 bases). This CDR3 is built from 13 residues. The CDR3 reads CANTRREYYEQYF. CDR3 nucleotide sequence: TGTGCCAACACTCGACGGGAATACTACGAGCAATACTTC.

About this clonotype: A read error may produce the germline difference seen at one junction end. The gene calls are TRBV29-1 and TRBJ2-1, with unresolved D. The CDR3 runs 14 residues. The germline V gene encodes CDR1 SQVTM and CDR2 ANQGSEA. The CDR3 DNA reads as TGCAGTGTCGTTCGGCTAGAATCCTACAATGGGCAGTTCTTC. The encoded protein is CSVVRLESYNGQFF.

V is TRBV11-1 and J is TRBJ2-1; D unclear. The CDR3 extends over 17 amino acids. The ends were cut back, 3 bases at V and 8 bases at J, with 23 bases in the middle. Germline lookup yields CDR1 SGHAT and CDR2 FQDESV (reference sequence). Written as DNA, the CDR3 is TGTGCCAGCAGCTTTGGGCCTCAGATATCCCTTGAGGATGAGCAGTTCTTC. Protein product: CASSFGPQISLEDEQFF.